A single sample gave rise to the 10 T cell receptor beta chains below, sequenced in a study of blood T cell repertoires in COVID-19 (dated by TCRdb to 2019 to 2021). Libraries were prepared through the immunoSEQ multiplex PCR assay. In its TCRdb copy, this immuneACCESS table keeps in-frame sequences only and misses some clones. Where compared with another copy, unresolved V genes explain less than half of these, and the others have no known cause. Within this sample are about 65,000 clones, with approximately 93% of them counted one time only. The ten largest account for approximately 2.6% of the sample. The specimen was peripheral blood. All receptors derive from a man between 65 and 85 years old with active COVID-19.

The CDR3 protein is CASGRRGDYNEQFF. The CDR3 DNA reads TGTGCCAGCGGACGGCGGGGAGACTACAATGAGCAGTTCTTC. The genes are TRBV6-5 and TRBJ2-1; D is perhaps TRBD2 (6 bases). Trimming stripped 8 bases from V and 3 bases from J, with 14 bases between. The V gene's germline CDR1 is MNHEY and CDR2 SVGAGI. This CDR3 has 14 amino acids.

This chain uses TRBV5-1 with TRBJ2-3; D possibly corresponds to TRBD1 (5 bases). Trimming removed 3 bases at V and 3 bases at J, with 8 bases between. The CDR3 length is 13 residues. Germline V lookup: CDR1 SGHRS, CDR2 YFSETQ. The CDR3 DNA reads TGCGCCAGCAGCTCAGGGTTGACAGATACGCAGTATTTT. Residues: CASSSGLTDTQYF.

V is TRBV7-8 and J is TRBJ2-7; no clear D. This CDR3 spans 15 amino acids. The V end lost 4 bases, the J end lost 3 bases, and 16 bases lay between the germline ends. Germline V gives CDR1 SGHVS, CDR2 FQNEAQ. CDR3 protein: CASSSRSLGDYEQYV. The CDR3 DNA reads TGTGCCAGCAGCTCCCGGAGCCTAGGAGACTACGAGCAGTACGTC.

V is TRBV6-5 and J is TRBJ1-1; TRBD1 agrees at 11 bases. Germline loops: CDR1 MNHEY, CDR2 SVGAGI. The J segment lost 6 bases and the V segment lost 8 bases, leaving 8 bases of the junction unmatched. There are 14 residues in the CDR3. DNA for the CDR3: TGTGCCAGCGGCAGGACAGGGGGCACCCCTGAAGCTTTCTTT. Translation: CASGRTGGTPEAFF.

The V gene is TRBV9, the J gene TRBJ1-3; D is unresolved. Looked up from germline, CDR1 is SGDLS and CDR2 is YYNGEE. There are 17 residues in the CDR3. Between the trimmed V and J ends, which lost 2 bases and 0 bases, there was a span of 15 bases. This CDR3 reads CASSVGISAASGNTIYF. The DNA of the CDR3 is TGTGCCAGCAGCGTTGGAATCTCGGCGGCCTCTGGAAACACCATATATTTT.

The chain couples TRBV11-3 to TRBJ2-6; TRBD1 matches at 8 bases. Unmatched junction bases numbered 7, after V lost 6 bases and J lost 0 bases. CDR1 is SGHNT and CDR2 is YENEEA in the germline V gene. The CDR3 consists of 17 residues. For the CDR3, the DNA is TGTGCCAGCAGGGACAGGGAACAGAGCTCTGGGGCCAACGTCCTGACTTTC. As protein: CASRDREQSSGANVLTF.

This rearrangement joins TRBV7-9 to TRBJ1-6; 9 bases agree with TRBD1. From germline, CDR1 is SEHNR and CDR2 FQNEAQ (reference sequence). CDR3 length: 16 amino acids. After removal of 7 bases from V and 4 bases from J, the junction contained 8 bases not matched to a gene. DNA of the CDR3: TGTGCCAGCACCCCGGTGGGGACAGGGTATAATTCACCCCTCCACTTT. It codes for CASTPVGTGYNSPLHF. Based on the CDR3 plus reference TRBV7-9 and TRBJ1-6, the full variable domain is DTGVSQNPRHKITKRGQNVTFRCDPISEHNRLYWYRQTLGQGPEFLTYFQNEAQLEKSRLLSDRFSAERPKGSFSTLEIQRTEQGDSAMYLCASTPVGTGYNSPLHFGNGTRLTVT.

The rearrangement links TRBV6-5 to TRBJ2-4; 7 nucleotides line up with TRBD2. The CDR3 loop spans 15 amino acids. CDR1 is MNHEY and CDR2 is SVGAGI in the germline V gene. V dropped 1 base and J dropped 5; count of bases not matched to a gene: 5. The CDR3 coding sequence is TGTGCCAGCAGTTACTTGGGCGGGGGTGAAAACATTCAGTACTTC. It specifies CASSYLGGGENIQYF.

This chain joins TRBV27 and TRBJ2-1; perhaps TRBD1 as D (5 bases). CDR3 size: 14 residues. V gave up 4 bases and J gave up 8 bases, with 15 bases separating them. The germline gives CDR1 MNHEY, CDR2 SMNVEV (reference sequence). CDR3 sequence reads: CASSWPGIGDEQFF. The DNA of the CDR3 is TGTGCCAGCAGTTGGCCCGGCATAGGGGATGAGCAGTTCTTC.

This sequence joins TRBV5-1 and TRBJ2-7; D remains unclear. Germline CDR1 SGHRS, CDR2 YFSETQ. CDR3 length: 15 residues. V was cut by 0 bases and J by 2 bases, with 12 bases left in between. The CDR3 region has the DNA TGCGCCAGCAGCTTGGATCCTACAGTTACCTACGAGCAGTACGTC. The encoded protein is CASSLDPTVTYEQYV.